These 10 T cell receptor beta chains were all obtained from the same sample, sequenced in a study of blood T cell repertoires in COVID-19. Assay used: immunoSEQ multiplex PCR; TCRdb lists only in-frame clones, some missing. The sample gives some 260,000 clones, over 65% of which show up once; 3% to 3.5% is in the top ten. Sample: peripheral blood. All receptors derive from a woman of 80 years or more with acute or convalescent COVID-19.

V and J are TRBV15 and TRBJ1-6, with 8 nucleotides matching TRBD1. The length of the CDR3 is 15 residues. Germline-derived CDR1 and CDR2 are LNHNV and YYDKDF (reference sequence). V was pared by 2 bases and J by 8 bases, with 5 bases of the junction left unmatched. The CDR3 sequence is CATSRSTGGDSPLHF. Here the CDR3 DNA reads TGTGCCACCAGCAGATCAACAGGGGGGGATTCACCCCTCCACTTT.

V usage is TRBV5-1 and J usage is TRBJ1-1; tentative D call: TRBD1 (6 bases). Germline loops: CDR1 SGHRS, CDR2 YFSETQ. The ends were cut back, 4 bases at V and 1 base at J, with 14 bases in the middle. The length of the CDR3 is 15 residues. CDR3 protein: CASSPFQGTNTEAFF. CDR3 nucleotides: TGCGCCAGCAGCCCATTCCAGGGGACGAACACTGAAGCTTTCTTT. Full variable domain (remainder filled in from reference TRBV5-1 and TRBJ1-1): KAGVTQTPRYLIKTRGQQVTLSCSPISGHRSVSWYQQTPGQGLQFLFEYFSETQRNKGNFPGRFSGRQFSNSRSEMNVSTLELGDSALYLCASSPFQGTNTEAFFGQGTRLTVV.

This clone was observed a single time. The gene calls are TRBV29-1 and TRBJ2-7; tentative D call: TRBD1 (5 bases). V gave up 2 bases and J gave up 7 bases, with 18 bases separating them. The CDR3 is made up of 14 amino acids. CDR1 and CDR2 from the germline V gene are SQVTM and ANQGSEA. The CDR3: CSVELLGERWEQYF. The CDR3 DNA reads TGCAGCGTTGAACTGCTAGGGGAACGTTGGGAGCAGTACTTC.

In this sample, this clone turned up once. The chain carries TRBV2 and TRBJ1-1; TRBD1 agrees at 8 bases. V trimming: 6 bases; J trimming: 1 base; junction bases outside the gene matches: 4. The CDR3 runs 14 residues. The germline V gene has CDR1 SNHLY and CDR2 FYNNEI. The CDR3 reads CASSEQGGNTEAFF. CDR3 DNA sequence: TGTGCCAGCAGCGAACAGGGGGGGAACACTGAAGCTTTCTTT.

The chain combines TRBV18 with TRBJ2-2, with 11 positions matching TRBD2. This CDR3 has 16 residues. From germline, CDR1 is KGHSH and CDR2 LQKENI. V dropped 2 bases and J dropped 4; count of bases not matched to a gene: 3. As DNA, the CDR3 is TGTGCCAGCTCACCAACTAGCGGGGGCGTCACCGGGGAGCTGTTTTTT. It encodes CASSPTSGGVTGELFF.

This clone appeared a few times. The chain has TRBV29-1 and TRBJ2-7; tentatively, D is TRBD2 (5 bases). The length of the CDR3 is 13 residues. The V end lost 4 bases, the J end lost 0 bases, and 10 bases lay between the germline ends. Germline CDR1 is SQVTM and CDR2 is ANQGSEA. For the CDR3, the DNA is TGCAGCGTTGCGGACTTCAGCTCCTACGAGCAGTACTTC. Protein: CSVADFSSYEQYF.

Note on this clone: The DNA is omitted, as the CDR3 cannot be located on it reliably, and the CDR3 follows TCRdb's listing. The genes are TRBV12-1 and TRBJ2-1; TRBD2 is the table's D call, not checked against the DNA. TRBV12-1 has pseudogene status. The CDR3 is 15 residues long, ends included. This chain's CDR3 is CASSFAAGSTNEQFF.

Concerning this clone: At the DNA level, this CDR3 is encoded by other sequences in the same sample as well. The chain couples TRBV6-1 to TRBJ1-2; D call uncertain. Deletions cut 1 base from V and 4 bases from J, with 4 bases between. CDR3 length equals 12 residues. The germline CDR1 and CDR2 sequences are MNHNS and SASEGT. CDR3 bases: TGTGCCAGCAGTGAAGGGAGCTATGGCTACACCTTC. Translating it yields CASSEGSYGYTF.

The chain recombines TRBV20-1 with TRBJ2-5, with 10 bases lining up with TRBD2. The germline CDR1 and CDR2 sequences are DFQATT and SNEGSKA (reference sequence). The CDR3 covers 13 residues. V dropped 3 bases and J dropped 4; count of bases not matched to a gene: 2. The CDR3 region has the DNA TGCAGTGCTAGTAGCGGGGGGAGAGAGACCCAGTACTTC. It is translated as CSASSGGRETQYF.

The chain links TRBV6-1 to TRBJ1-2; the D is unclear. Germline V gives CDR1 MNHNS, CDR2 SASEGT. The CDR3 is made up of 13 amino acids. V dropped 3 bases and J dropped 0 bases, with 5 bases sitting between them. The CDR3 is CASSDGPNYGYTF. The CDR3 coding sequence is TGTGCCAGCAGTGATGGCCCTAACTATGGCTACACCTTC.